The 5 T cell receptor beta chains given below trace back to one sample, sequenced in a study of T cell clonotyping in hematopoietic cell transplantation. Repertoires were generated with immunoSEQ multiplex PCR, while TCRdb's copy carries only in-frame clones and drops some. The data hold about 13,000 clones, with 65% to 85% observed a single time. The time point here: recipient sample about 28 days before transplant, after cytoreduction. The starting material was peripheral blood mononuclear cells, obtained before stem cell transplant. These receptors were collected from a man aged 60 to 75 with acute myeloid leukemia. Some clones in this sample may be carry-over from other donors' samples.

This rearrangement joins TRBV6-1 to TRBJ2-7, with a possible D match to TRBD1 (5 bases). V lost 2 bases to trimming and J lost 5 bases, with 16 bases between them. The germline V gene encodes CDR1 MNHNS and CDR2 SASEGT. The CDR3 totals 15 residues. CDR3 amino acids: CASSELDSNWDEQYF. Written as DNA, the CDR3 is TGTGCCAGCAGTGAACTCGACAGTAACTGGGACGAGCAGTACTTC.

This chain connects TRBV2 to TRBJ1-2; 8 nucleotides line up with TRBD1. V trimming: 8 bases; J trimming: 1 base; junction bases outside the gene matches: 0. Looked up from germline, CDR1 is SNHLY and CDR2 is FYNNEI. This CDR3 comprises 12 residues. The CDR3 is CASDRGNYGYTF. The CDR3 nucleotides are TGTGCCAGCGACAGGGGTAACTATGGCTACACCTTC.

Of note for this clone: The final CDR3 position lacks the conserved phenylalanine or tryptophan, pointing to a likely read error. Because the CDR3's place on the DNA is in doubt, the DNA is left out and the CDR3 is given as listed by TCRdb. The chain couples TRBV6-1 to TRBJ2-7; the table's TRBD2 call for D was not verified on the DNA. CDR1 and CDR2 (germline): MNHNS, SASEGT. 13 amino acids form the CDR3, both terminal residues included. CDR3 protein: CASPLLLAGALCS.

The genes are TRBV5-1 and TRBJ2-2; perhaps TRBD2 as D (6 bases). Trimming shortened V by 0 bases and J by 4 bases, and 10 bases separated the two germline ends. CDR3 length equals 15 residues. Germline V gene lookup returns CDR1 SGHRS and CDR2 YFSETQ. The CDR3 is CASSLEIGGTGELFF. In DNA, the CDR3 is TGCGCCAGCAGCTTGGAAATCGGGGGCACCGGGGAGCTGTTTTTT.

The chain carries TRBV6-5 and TRBJ2-2; D remains unclear. Germline-derived CDR1 and CDR2 are MNHEY and SVGAGI. The CDR3 totals 15 residues. The V gene lost 3 bases and the J gene lost 3 bases, with 11 bases spanning the gap. The CDR3 here is CASSYQVQYTGELFF. The CDR3 DNA is TGTGCCAGCAGTTATCAAGTACAGTACACCGGGGAGCTGTTTTTT.